These 24 T cell receptor beta chains originate from one sample sequenced in a study of shared clonotypes between healthy human individuals. Libraries were prepared by immunoSEQ multiplex PCR; TCRdb keeps only in-frame clonotypes and omits some of them. In the table there are about 2 million clones, over 85% of which are singletons. CD8 cells regarded as naive lacked CD45RO, were positively chosen for CCR7, and omitted terminally differentiated effector memory CD45RA+ cells. Specimen: naive CD8+ T cells sorted from blood. These receptors originate from a man aged 18 to 29 in good health.

The J gene is TRBJ2-5, the V gene TRBV7-2, with a possible D match to TRBD2 (6 bases). The J call is in doubt because the DNA end fits TRBJ2-7 better. The CDR3 length is 13 residues. Germline loops: CDR1 SGHTA, CDR2 FQGNSA. The CDR3 nucleotides read TGTGCCAGCAGCTTAGTGGCGGGGAACGAGCAGTACTTC. Encoded protein: CASSLVAGNEQYF.

Concerning this clone itself: The sample carries other DNA sequences with the same CDR3. The V and J genes are TRBV5-4 and TRBJ2-3, with 8 bases that match TRBD2. The CDR3 loop spans 15 amino acids. Germline CDR1 is SGHNT and CDR2 is YYREEE (reference sequence). With 2 bases clipped from V and 1 base from J, the junction kept 3 bases outside the gene matches. The CDR3 DNA sequence: TGTGCCAGCAGCTTAGGTAGCGGGGGCACAGATACGCAGTATTTT. This translates into CASSLGSGGTDTQYF.

The chain combines TRBV7-9 with TRBJ2-3; the match to TRBD2 covers 9 bases. The germline V gene has CDR1 SEHNR and CDR2 FQNEAQ (reference sequence). V lost 5 bases to trimming and J lost 6 bases; unmatched junction nucleotides: 12. The CDR3 loop spans 16 amino acids. The CDR3 sequence is CASSPRLAVLPDTQYF. For the CDR3, the DNA is TGTGCCAGCAGCCCTCGACTAGCGGTCTTACCGGATACGCAGTATTTT.

J is TRBJ2-6 and V is TRBV28; D is perhaps TRBD1 (5 bases). CDR1 and CDR2 from the germline V gene are MDHEN and SYDVKM. The CDR3 contains 17 residues. V was trimmed by 8 bases and J by 0 bases, leaving 17 bases between them. CDR3 bases: TGTGCCAGCCGGTCAGGGTGGGTCACCTCTGGGGCCAACGTCCTGACTTTC. Translation gives CASRSGWVTSGANVLTF. Combining the CDR3 with reference TRBV28 and TRBJ2-6 gives the whole variable domain DVKVTQSSRYLVKRTGEKVFLECVQDMDHENMFWYRQDPGLGLRLIYFSYDVKMKEKGDIPEGYSVSREKKERFSLILESASTNQTSMYLCASRSGWVTSGANVLTFGAGSRLTVL.

This sequence joins TRBV29-1 and TRBJ1-2; TRBD1 matches 9 bases. The trim removed 3 bases at V and 3 bases at J, leaving 8 bases unmatched. The CDR3 sequence is 15 residues long. Germline V gene data show CDR1 as SQVTM and CDR2 as ANQGSEA. CDR3 residues: CSVELQGARDYGYTF. CDR3 DNA: TGCAGCGTTGAGCTACAGGGGGCTAGGGACTATGGCTACACCTTC.

In regard to this clone: Other DNA sequences in the sample encode the same CDR3. The gene calls are TRBV27 and TRBJ1-2, with unresolved D. V shed 2 bases and J shed 3 bases, with 7 bases lying between them. CDR3 length equals 13 residues. The germline gives CDR1 MNHEY, CDR2 SMNVEV (reference sequence). As DNA, the CDR3 is TGTGCCAGCAGTTTAGGGAGGTACTATGGCTACACCTTC. It encodes CASSLGRYYGYTF.

The V call is TRBV11-3, the J call TRBJ2-2; 7 bases line up with TRBD1. With V trimmed by 0 bases and J by 6 bases, 1 base remained unmatched. The germline CDR1 and CDR2 sequences are SGHNT and YENEEA. The CDR3 loop spans 14 amino acids. As DNA, the CDR3 is TGTGCCAGCAGCTTAGAACAGGGGTCCGGGGAGCTGTTTTTT. Its translation is CASSLEQGSGELFF.

The chain uses TRBV30 and TRBJ2-1, with D possibly TRBD1 on 5 matching bases. Germline CDR1 reads GTSNPN; CDR2 reads SVGIG (reference sequence). Trimming cost V 0 bases and J 4 bases, with 10 bases left between them. The CDR3 is 14 residues long. The DNA of the CDR3 is TGTGCCTGGAGTGTAGGTCAGGGATACAATGAGCAGTTCTTC. Translation: CAWSVGQGYNEQFF.

The chain couples TRBV28 to TRBJ1-5; 8 nucleotides match TRBD1. CDR1 and CDR2 from the germline V gene are MDHEN and SYDVKM. This CDR3 region has 13 residues. Germline trimming cut 6 bases from V and 9 bases from J; bases unmatched to any gene: 7. This CDR3 reads CASRQGVSWPQHF. For the CDR3, the DNA is TGTGCCAGCAGACAGGGGGTTAGTTGGCCCCAGCATTTT.

The chain has TRBV4-1 and TRBJ2-7; D possibly corresponds to TRBD1 (5 bases). The germline V gene has CDR1 MGHRA and CDR2 YSYEKL. The ends were cut back, 4 bases at V and 0 bases at J, with 16 bases in the middle. This CDR3 has 16 amino acids. The CDR3 DNA follows: TGCGCCAGCAGCCCTATGGCCCCCGACAGCTCCTACGAGCAGTACTTC. Residues: CASSPMAPDSSYEQYF.

This chain connects TRBV27 to TRBJ1-1, with 7 bases matching TRBD1. The junction had 11 bases not matched to a gene; V was cut back by 6 bases and J by 1 base. The CDR3 sequence is 16 residues long. The germline V gene encodes CDR1 MNHEY and CDR2 SMNVEV (reference sequence). CDR3 in DNA: TGTGCCAGCAGAGAATATTCCGGGACAGCGAACACTGAAGCTTTCTTT. It encodes CASREYSGTANTEAFF.

This chain uses TRBV7-9 with TRBJ2-5, with D possibly called TRBD1 or TRBD2 (6 bases each). Looked up from germline, CDR1 is SEHNR and CDR2 is FQNEAQ (reference sequence). The CDR3 length is 13 residues. V dropped 6 bases and J dropped 5 bases, with 13 bases sitting between them. The CDR3 region is CASSPQGRETQYF. In DNA, the CDR3 is TGTGCCAGCAGTCCGCAGGGGAGGGAGACCCAGTACTTC.

This clone was seen only once. This chain connects TRBV27 to TRBJ2-1, with a weak D call TRBD2 (5 bases). Trimming removed 2 bases at V and 2 bases at J, with 13 bases between. The CDR3 consists of 16 residues. Germline V CDR1 and CDR2: MNHEY, SMNVEV (reference sequence). CDR3 residues: CASSLQDSQPYNEQFF. CDR3 bases: TGTGCCAGCAGTTTACAGGACTCCCAGCCCTACAATGAGCAGTTCTTC.

This clone was seen more than once but under ten times. The chain has TRBV19 and TRBJ1-5; no definite D call. The germline V and J ends were trimmed by 1 base and 2 bases, with 6 bases remaining between them. Germline CDR1 LNHDA, CDR2 SQIVND (reference sequence). The CDR3 is made up of 14 amino acids. In DNA, the CDR3 is TGTGCCAGTAGTATAGTCACAGGCAATCAGCCCCAGCATTTT. It yields the protein CASSIVTGNQPQHF. The variable domain in full, completed from reference TRBV19 and TRBJ1-5, reads DGGITQSPKYLFRKEGQNVTLSCEQNLNHDAMYWYRQDPGQGLRLIYYSQIVNDFQKGDIAEGYSVSREKKESFPLTVTSAQKNPTAFYLCASSIVTGNQPQHFGDGTRLSIL.

The V call is TRBV11-2, the J call TRBJ2-4; D perhaps matches TRBD2 (5 bases). V lost 4 bases and J lost 7, with 11 bases in between. Germline V gives CDR1 SGHAT, CDR2 FQNNGV. The CDR3 is made up of 13 amino acids. The chain's CDR3 is CASSWDPGNIQYF. The DNA for the CDR3 is TGTGCCAGCAGCTGGGATCCGGGGAACATTCAGTACTTC. The full variable domain, completed using reference TRBV11-2 and TRBJ2-4, is EAGVAQSPRYKIIEKRQSVAFWCNPISGHATLYWYQQILGQGPKLLIQFQNNGVVDDSQLPKDRFSAERLKGVDSTLKIQPAKLEDSAVYLCASSWDPGNIQYFGAGTRLSVL.

Note on this clone: The junction and the germline gene differ at one end; a read error may be behind it. This sequence joins TRBV7-7 and TRBJ2-1; no clear D gene. This CDR3 has 14 amino acids. Germline CDR1 SSHAT, CDR2 FNYEAQ (reference sequence). The CDR3 bases are TGTGCTAGCAGCTTAGGGCCAGAGTACAATGAGCAGTTCTTC. Translated: CASSLGPEYNEQFF.

V and J are TRBV7-9 and TRBJ2-5; unclear D gene. The CDR3 contains 15 residues. CDR1 is SEHNR and CDR2 is FQNEAQ in the germline V gene (reference sequence). The V end was cut by 0 bases, the J end by 0 bases, with 8 bases between. CDR3 residues: CASSLAASYQETQYF. Written as DNA, the CDR3 is TGTGCCAGCAGCTTAGCTGCTTCGTACCAAGAGACCCAGTACTTC.

The V call is TRBV7-9, the J call TRBJ1-6; D not certain. V shed 1 base and J shed 7 bases, with 11 bases lying between them. Per the germline V gene, CDR1 is SEHNR and CDR2 is FQNEAQ (reference sequence). The CDR3 has 15 residues. The CDR3 sequence is CASSLELRGNSPLHF. The CDR3 nucleotides read TGTGCCAGCAGCTTAGAGCTACGAGGAAATTCACCCCTCCACTTT.

The chain recombines TRBV12-5 with TRBJ1-1; no clear D gene. CDR1 and CDR2 from the germline V gene are LGHNT and FRNRAP. V lost 0 bases and J lost 6, with 14 bases in between. This CDR3 has 15 amino acids. CDR3 region: CASGLVRNGSAEAFF. Written as DNA, the CDR3 is TGTGCTAGTGGTTTGGTACGCAATGGTAGCGCTGAAGCTTTCTTT.

V gene TRBV9 combines with J gene TRBJ2-2, with TRBD2 matching over 11 bases. Germline CDR1 SGDLS, CDR2 YYNGEE. Germline trimming cut 2 bases from V and 6 bases from J; bases unmatched to any gene: 6. This CDR3 region has 16 residues. CDR3 coding DNA: TGTGCCAGCAGCGTTAGCGGGGGGGCTTCGGCCGGGGAGCTGTTTTTT. Amino acid sequence: CASSVSGGASAGELFF.

The chain joins TRBV2 to TRBJ2-5; TRBD1 aligns across 8 bases. The J segment lost 0 bases and the V segment lost 3 bases, leaving 18 bases of the junction unmatched. Germline CDR1 reads SNHLY; CDR2 reads FYNNEI. The CDR3 spans 20 residues. CDR3 protein: CASSDPGGPFSNQYQETQYF. In nucleotides, the CDR3 is TGTGCCAGCAGTGATCCAGGGGGCCCCTTCTCCAACCAGTACCAAGAGACCCAGTACTTC.

This sequence joins TRBV28 and TRBJ2-3; 11 bases match TRBD2. The CDR3 length is 15 residues. The V and J ends lost 3 bases and 4 bases, in that order; junction bases with no gene match: 3. CDR1 and CDR2 from the germline V gene are MDHEN and SYDVKM. CDR3 nucleotides: TGTGCCAGCAGTTTGGGTAGCGGGAGGGCAGATACGCAGTATTTT. Its translation: CASSLGSGRADTQYF.

This chain joins TRBV4-1 and TRBJ2-1; 7 bases fit TRBD1. CDR1 MGHRA and CDR2 YSYEKL come from the germline V gene. V gave up 1 base and J gave up 8 bases; unmatched junction bases: 11. CDR3 size: 16 residues. CDR3 region: CASSQGPATGIHEQFF. As DNA, the CDR3 is TGCGCCAGCAGCCAAGGGCCCGCGACAGGGATACATGAGCAGTTCTTC.

The chain joins TRBV15 to TRBJ1-2; 9 positions agree with TRBD1. V lost 1 base, J lost 4 bases, and 4 bases stayed unmatched. The CDR3 extends over 15 amino acids. Germline V CDR1 and CDR2: LNHNV, YYDKDF (reference sequence). CDR3 in DNA: TGTGCCACCAGCAGAGTTGGGACAGGGAGCTATGGCTACACCTTC. Translation: CATSRVGTGSYGYTF.